This T cell receptor beta chain was documented in a study of T cell clonotyping in hematopoietic cell transplantation. Overall study results and limits: At the given depth, recipient repertoires were over 97% de novo clonotypes. Recipient TCR diversity dropped after transplant; expanded clonotypes rose from day 30 to 180. Graft donor and pretransplant recipient Inverse Simpson Index values predicted broader posttransplant TCR diversity.

The trim removed 5 bases at V and 2 bases at J, leaving 6 bases unmatched. CDR1 is SQVTM and CDR2 is ANQGSEA in the germline V gene. The CDR3 consists of 14 residues. About this clone: As yet, its antigen is unknown.

This table comes from immunoSEQ multiplex PCR, and its TCRdb copy is limited to in-frame clones, with some not included. This sample has fewer than 6,500 clones, with 65% to 80% found just once. This specimen consisted of PBMCs, obtained 100 days after allogeneic stem cell transplant. This receptor was identified in a female patient in her thirties or forties who had an allogeneic stem cell transplant, so the T cells may come from the graft donor. Some clones in this sample may be carry-over from other donors' samples. The chain joins TRBV29-1 to TRBJ1-2, with 9 bases that match TRBD1. The CDR3 DNA is TGCAGCGTTCCGAGGACAGGGGCGAACTATGGCTACACCTTC. This translates into CSVPRTGANYGYTF.